This TCR beta chain was sequenced for a study of response to subunit inactivated influenza vaccine. MiXCR, applied by TCRdb to the RT-PCR reads, yields one record per CDR3 protein. The sample includes roughly 500,000 distinct CDR3 sequences, 25% of them seen just once. The CDR3 spans 13 residues. Germline CDR1 is GTSNPN and CDR2 is SVGIG (reference sequence). The V gene end was trimmed by 5 bases and the J gene end by 2 bases; junction bases not matched to a gene: 3. The clonotype comes from a man in his forties or fifties who received an inactivated influenza vaccine. The chain combines TRBV30 with TRBJ1-5; TRBD1 aligns across 7 bases. Sequenced material: CD4+ T cells sorted from PBMCs, taken roughly 5 days after vaccination. CDR3 coding DNA: TGTGCCTGGTCCACAGGGGGCAATCAGCCCCAGCATTTT. This sequence encodes CAWSTGGNQPQHF.